The 11 T cell receptor beta chains below were found in one sample sequenced in a study of sequential checkpoint blockade in melanoma. TCRdb's table, derived via immunoSEQ multiplex PCR, lists solely in-frame clones and lacks some. The sample has a few thousand clones; 63% are singletons. Treatment defined: randomized to nivolumab then ipilimumab (arm A) or the reverse (arm B). Sequenced here: CD8+ T cells sorted from blood (inferred from file names), sampled from a patient given nivolumab and ipilimumab in sequence. All receptors derive from a human donor with melanoma.

The V and J genes are TRBV5-6 and TRBJ1-5; D is uncertain. CDR3 length: 14 amino acids. V lost 4 bases and J lost 2, with 10 bases in between. From germline, CDR1 is SGHDT and CDR2 YYEEEE. CDR3 coding DNA: TGTGCCAGCAGCCCGGGGTGGGGCAATCAGCCCCAGCATTTT. Amino acid sequence: CASSPGWGNQPQHF.

The V gene is TRBV6-6, the J gene TRBJ2-7, with 9 bases identical to TRBD1. Unmatched junction bases numbered 3, after V lost 3 bases and J lost 3 bases. The CDR3 contains 14 residues. Per germline, CDR1 MNHNY and CDR2 SVGAGI (reference sequence). This CDR3 is CASSYPGQGYEQYF. The CDR3 DNA reads TGTGCCAGCAGTTATCCGGGACAGGGCTACGAGCAGTACTTC.

This clone is a singleton in its sample. The chain joins TRBV27 to TRBJ2-7; 9 bases are shared with TRBD2. J lost 6 bases, V lost 4 bases, and 7 bases had no gene match. Germline V gene sequence: CDR1 MNHEY, CDR2 SMNVEV (reference sequence). The CDR3 contains 14 residues. The CDR3 DNA reads as TGTGCCAGCAGTTCCATCGGACTAGCGATCGAGCAGTACTTC. Translated, it gives CASSSIGLAIEQYF.

This rearrangement joins TRBV9 to TRBJ2-1; TRBD2 is a possible D gene (5 bases). V was shortened by 0 bases and J by 2 bases, with 9 bases between the two germline ends. There are 15 residues in the CDR3. From germline, CDR1 is SGDLS and CDR2 YYNGEE. The CDR3 sequence: CASSVGGPAYNEQFF. The CDR3 coding sequence is TGTGCCAGCAGCGTAGGAGGGCCAGCCTACAATGAGCAGTTCTTC.

In this sample, this clone turned up a few times. The chain couples TRBV14 to TRBJ2-7; D not certain. Germline loops: CDR1 SGHDN, CDR2 FVKESK. CDR3 length equals 12 residues. V lost 4 bases and J lost 3, with 7 bases in between. The CDR3 region has the DNA TGTGCCAGCAGCCCGAGTAGCTACGAGCAGTACTTC. It codes for CASSPSSYEQYF. Using reference TRBV14 and TRBJ2-7 for the parts outside the CDR3, the full variable domain is EAGVTQFPSHSVIEKGQTVTLRCDPISGHDNLYWYRRVMGKEIKFLLHFVKESKQDESGMPNNRFLAERTGGTYSTLKVQPAELEDSGVYFCASSPSSYEQYFGPGTRLTVT.

This clone has a single count. The chain carries TRBV27 and TRBJ1-2; 8 bases match TRBD1. This CDR3 region has 16 residues. With 5 bases clipped from V and 0 bases from J, the junction kept 8 bases outside the gene matches. Per the germline V gene, CDR1 is MNHEY and CDR2 is SMNVEV (reference sequence). As DNA, the CDR3 is TGTGCCAGCAGTCCTGGGACAGGACCGGCTAACTATGGCTACACCTTC. This sequence encodes CASSPGTGPANYGYTF.

The chain is built from TRBV9 and TRBJ2-7, with 12 bases lining up with TRBD2. There are 16 residues in the CDR3. Germline V CDR1 and CDR2: SGDLS, YYNGEE. J was trimmed by 3 bases and V by 0 bases; bases with no gene match: 4. The CDR3: CASSVGASGRGYEQYF. For the CDR3, the DNA is TGTGCCAGCAGCGTAGGGGCTAGCGGGAGGGGCTACGAGCAGTACTTC.

The chain is built from TRBV7-2 and TRBJ2-5; weak D call: TRBD2 (7 bases). With the DNA end fitting TRBJ2-7 better, the J assignment may be wrong. The germline V gene encodes CDR1 SGHTA and CDR2 FQGNSA. CDR3 size: 16 residues. The CDR3 sequence: CASSSRGGGEIYEQYF. Here the CDR3 DNA reads TGTGCCAGCAGCTCGAGGGGAGGGGGGGAAATCTACGAGCAGTACTTC.

The chain uses TRBV30 and TRBJ1-2; D may be TRBD1 (5 bases). V lost 8 bases to trimming and J lost 5 bases, with 12 bases between them. The CDR3 is 11 amino acids. Germline CDR1 and CDR2: GTSNPN and SVGIG (reference sequence). The CDR3 is CARGTSYGYTF. CDR3 nucleotide sequence: TGTGCCCGCGGGACGTCATATGGCTACACCTTC.

This chain links TRBV2 with TRBJ2-7; TRBD2 aligns across 9 bases. V was pared by 8 bases and J by 5 bases, with 10 bases of the junction left unmatched. CDR3 length: 14 residues. The germline gives CDR1 SNHLY, CDR2 FYNNEI. CDR3 nucleotide sequence: TGTGCCAGCCGGTTCAGCGGGGGGAATGACGAGCAGTACTTC. It specifies CASRFSGGNDEQYF.

V is TRBV4-1 and J is TRBJ2-7; possible D gene TRBD1, 6 bases. The germline V and J ends were trimmed by 2 bases and 2 bases, with 13 bases remaining between them. The CDR3 length is 15 residues. Germline assignment: CDR1 MGHRA and CDR2 YSYEKL. CDR3 coding DNA: TGCGCCAGCAGCCAATTGCAGGGGCCGGCCTACGAGCAGTACTTC. Protein product: CASSQLQGPAYEQYF.